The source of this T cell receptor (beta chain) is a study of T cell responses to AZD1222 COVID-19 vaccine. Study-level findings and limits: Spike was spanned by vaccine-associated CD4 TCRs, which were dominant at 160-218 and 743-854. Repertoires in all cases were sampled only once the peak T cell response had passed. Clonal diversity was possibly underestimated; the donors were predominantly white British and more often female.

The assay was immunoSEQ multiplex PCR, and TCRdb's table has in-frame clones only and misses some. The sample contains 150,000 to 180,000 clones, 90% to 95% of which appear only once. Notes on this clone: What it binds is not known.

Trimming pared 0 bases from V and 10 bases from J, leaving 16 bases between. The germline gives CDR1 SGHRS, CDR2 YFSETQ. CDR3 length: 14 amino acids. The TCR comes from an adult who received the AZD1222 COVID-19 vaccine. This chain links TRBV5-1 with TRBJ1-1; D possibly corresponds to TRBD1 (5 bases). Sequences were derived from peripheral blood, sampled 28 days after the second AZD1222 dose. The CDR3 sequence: CASSLASAGQAAFF. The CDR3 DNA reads TGCGCCAGCAGCTTGGCGAGCGCAGGGCAAGCAGCTTTCTTT.